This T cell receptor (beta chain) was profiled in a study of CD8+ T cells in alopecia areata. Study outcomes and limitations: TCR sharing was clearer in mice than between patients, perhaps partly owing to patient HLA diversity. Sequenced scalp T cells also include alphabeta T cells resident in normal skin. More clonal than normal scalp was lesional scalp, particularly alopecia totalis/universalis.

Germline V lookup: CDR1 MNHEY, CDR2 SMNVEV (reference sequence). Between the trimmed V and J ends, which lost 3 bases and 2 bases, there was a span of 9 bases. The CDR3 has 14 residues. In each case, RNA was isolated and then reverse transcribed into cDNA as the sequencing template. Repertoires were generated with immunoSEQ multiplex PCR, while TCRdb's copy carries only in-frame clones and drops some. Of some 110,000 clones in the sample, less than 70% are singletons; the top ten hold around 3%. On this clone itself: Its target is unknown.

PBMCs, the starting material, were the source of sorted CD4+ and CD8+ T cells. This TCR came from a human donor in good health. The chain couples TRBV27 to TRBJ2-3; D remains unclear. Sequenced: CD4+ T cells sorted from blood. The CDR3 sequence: CASSLGRDTDTQYF. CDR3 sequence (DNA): TGTGCCAGCAGTTTGGGCAGAGACACAGATACGCAGTATTTT.